The TCR beta chain described here comes from a study of radiation and T cells in renal cell carcinoma. Documented time point: baseline pretreatment blood. Documented treatment: 15 Gy SBRT to primary tumor, nephrectomy 4 weeks later. Radiation-treated patients gave blood at baseline, week 2 and week 4. This renal cell carcinoma was of the clear cell type. Clones were sequenced by immunoSEQ multiplex PCR, and TCRdb holds only the in-frame ones, with some missing. The sample lists about 160,000 clones; 88% were seen once. The CDR3 runs 15 residues. V gave up 0 bases and J gave up 4 bases, with 10 bases separating them. Germline CDR1 and CDR2: MGHRA and YSYEKL.

The rearrangement uses TRBV4-1 and TRBJ2-1; D gene unclear. This specimen consisted of blood, obtained from a patient whose treatment included radiotherapy and nephrectomy. The sequence derives from a woman in her 70s with renal cell carcinoma. CDR3 bases: TGCGCCAGCAGCCAAGATCCGGCTCCTTACAATGAGCAGTTCTTC. This sequence encodes CASSQDPAPYNEQFF.